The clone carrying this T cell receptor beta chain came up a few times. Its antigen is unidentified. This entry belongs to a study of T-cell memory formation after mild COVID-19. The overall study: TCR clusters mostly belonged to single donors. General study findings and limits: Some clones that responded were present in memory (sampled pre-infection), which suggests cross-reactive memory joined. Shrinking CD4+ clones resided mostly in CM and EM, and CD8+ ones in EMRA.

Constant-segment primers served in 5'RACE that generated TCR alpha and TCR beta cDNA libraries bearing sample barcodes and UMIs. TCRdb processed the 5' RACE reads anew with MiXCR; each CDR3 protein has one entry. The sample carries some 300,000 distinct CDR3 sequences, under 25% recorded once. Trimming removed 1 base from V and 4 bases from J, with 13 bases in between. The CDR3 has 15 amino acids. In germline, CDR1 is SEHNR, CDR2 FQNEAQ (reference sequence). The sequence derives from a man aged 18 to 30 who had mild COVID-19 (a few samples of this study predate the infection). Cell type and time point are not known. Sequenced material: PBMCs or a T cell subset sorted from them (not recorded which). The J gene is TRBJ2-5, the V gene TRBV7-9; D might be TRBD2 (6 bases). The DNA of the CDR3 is TGTGCCAGCAGCTTAGGCGGGGAAGGGAGAGAGACCCAGTACTTC. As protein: CASSLGGEGRETQYF.